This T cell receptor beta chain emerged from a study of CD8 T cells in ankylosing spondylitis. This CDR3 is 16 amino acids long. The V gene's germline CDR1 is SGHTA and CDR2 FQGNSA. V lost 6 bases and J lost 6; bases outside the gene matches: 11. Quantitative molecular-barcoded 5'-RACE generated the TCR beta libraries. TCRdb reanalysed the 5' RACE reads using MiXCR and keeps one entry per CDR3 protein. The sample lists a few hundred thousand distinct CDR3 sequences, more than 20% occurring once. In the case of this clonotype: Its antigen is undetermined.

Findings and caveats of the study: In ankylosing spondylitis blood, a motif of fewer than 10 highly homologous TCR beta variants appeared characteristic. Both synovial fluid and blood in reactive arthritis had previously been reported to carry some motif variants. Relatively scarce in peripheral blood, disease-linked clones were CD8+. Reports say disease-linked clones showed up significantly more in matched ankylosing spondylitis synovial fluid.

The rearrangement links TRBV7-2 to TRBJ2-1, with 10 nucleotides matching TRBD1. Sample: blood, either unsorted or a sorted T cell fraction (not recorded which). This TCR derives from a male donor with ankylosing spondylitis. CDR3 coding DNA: TGTGCCAGCAGTCGGTCCGGGACAGGGGCGTTCAATGAGCAGTTCTTC. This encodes CASSRSGTGAFNEQFF. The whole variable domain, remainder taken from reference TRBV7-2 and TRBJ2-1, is GAGVSQSPSNKVTEKGKDVELRCDPISGHTALYWYRQSLGQGLEFLIYFQGNSAPDKSGLPSDRFSAERTGGSVSTLTIQRTQQEDSAVYLCASSRSGTGAFNEQFFGPGTRLTVL.